The clone carrying this T cell receptor beta chain was recorded only once. What it binds is unknown. The data were taken from a study of Ad26.COV2.S vaccination and SARS-CoV-2 variants. Study at large: Dosing was one shot or two shots 56 days apart. General study results and limits: People who got the vaccine had more spike-specific TCR breadth than people who got placebo.

Treatment noted: around 19 received Ad26.COV2.S at low or high dose, single or two shots; roughly five received placebo; per-sample allocation not given. Collection of samples fell on day 63 after the first vaccine or placebo injection. Boston hosted the donor, who was an adult aged 18-55 years. An Ad26 vector expressing Wuhan-strain SARS-CoV-2 spike constituted the vaccine. Produced via immunoSEQ multiplex PCR; TCRdb's table is partial and in-frame only. The sample lists hundreds of thousands of clones, about 87% occurring once. Trimming removed 5 bases from V and 1 base from J, with 18 bases in between. In germline, CDR1 is MDHEN, CDR2 SYDVKM. The CDR3 is made up of 17 amino acids.

The V call is TRBV28, the J call TRBJ1-5, with D possibly matching TRBD1 (5 bases). This TCR derives from a person aged 18-65 years who received the Ad26.COV2.S COVID-19 vaccine or a placebo. The sample here was peripheral blood, taken in a trial of Ad26.COV2.S vaccine versus placebo. The CDR3 nucleotides read TGTGCCAGCAGTAAAGTGGTGGGGGTCGGGAGCAATCAGCCCCAGCATTTT. Translating gives CASSKVVGVGSNQPQHF.